These 6 T cell receptor beta chains came from one sample sequenced in a study of T cell changes during pregnancy in multiple sclerosis (dated by TCRdb to about 2019). Library prep was done by the immunoSEQ multiplex PCR assay. What TCRdb holds here is the immuneACCESS table cut down to in-frame rearrangements. Part of the clones is not present; checked against another copy, under half of the missing clones reflect an unresolved V gene, and the others are unexplained. In this sample the table shows roughly 46,000 clones, almost 95% of which occur a single time. The ten largest clones take up roughly 2.3% of the sample. The specimen comprised peripheral blood, sampled in the third trimester of pregnancy. These receptors were taken from a female donor with multiple sclerosis, enrolled in a pregnancy study.

This sequence joins TRBV13 and TRBJ1-2; D not resolved. This CDR3 contains 13 residues. Trimming removed 5 bases from V and 3 bases from J, with 10 bases in between. Germline V lookup: CDR1 PRHDT, CDR2 FYEKMQ (reference sequence). Here the CDR3 reads CASSPYNYYGYTF. Written as DNA, the CDR3 is TGTGCCAGCAGCCCCTATAATTACTATGGCTACACCTTC.

A note on this clone: An end of the junction does not agree with germline; a read error may underlie this. This chain uses TRBV2 with TRBJ1-2; 7 bases are a match to TRBD1. The CDR3 spans 14 residues. Germline CDR1 is SNHLY and CDR2 is FYNNEI. DNA for the CDR3: TGTGCCAGCAGCGAAGGGACAGCGGACTATGGCTACACCTTC. It specifies CASSEGTADYGYTF.

V is TRBV9 and J is TRBJ1-2, with a possible D match to TRBD1 (5 bases). The CDR3 totals 12 residues. Germline CDR1 and CDR2: SGDLS and YYNGEE. The germline V and J ends were trimmed by 3 bases and 4 bases, with 7 bases remaining between them. CDR3 sequence: CASSGQLYGYTF. CDR3 nucleotides: TGTGCCAGCAGCGGACAGCTCTATGGCTACACCTTC.

This sequence joins TRBV7-3 and TRBJ2-2, with 14 bases identical to TRBD2. CDR1 is SGHTA and CDR2 is FQGTGA in the germline V gene. The CDR3 has 17 amino acids. V was pared by 3 bases and J by 5 bases, with 5 bases of the junction left unmatched. The chain's CDR3 is CASSFGTSGSQTGELFF. The CDR3 bases are TGTGCCAGCAGCTTCGGGACTAGCGGGAGCCAAACCGGGGAGCTGTTTTTT.

This chain joins TRBV28 and TRBJ1-5; D is perhaps TRBD1 (6 bases). The CDR3 has 15 amino acids. Deletions cut 5 bases from V and 2 bases from J, with 13 bases between. Per the germline V gene, CDR1 is MDHEN and CDR2 is SYDVKM. Here the CDR3 reads CASSPIGGRNQPQHF. CDR3 nucleotide sequence: TGTGCCAGCAGTCCAATAGGGGGTCGCAATCAGCCCCAGCATTTT.

The V and J genes are TRBV5-6 and TRBJ2-7; TRBD1 agrees at 7 bases. V trimming: 3 bases; J trimming: 2 bases; junction bases outside the gene matches: 8. This CDR3 spans 15 amino acids. The germline gives CDR1 SGHDT, CDR2 YYEEEE. The CDR3 here is CASSSPGQPTYEQYF. For the CDR3, the DNA is TGTGCCAGCAGCTCACCGGGACAGCCGACCTACGAGCAGTACTTC.